Listed below are T cell receptor beta chains from one sample, sequenced in a study of shared clonotypes between healthy human individuals. Generated by immunoSEQ multiplex PCR, the TCRdb table keeps only in-frame clones and is missing some. The table records about 320,000 clones, around 86% of them present only once. The sample taken for sequencing was memory CD8+ T cells sorted from blood. The receptors derive from a man younger than 35 in good health. CDR3s include the opening cysteine and the closing phenylalanine or tryptophan. A D gene is named only where the DNA matches it firmly.

D gene	V gene	J gene	CDR3 protein
TRBD2	TRBV4-1	TRBJ2-1	CASSQVAGVNEQFF
TRBD1	TRBV5-6	TRBJ2-7	CASSLATGRDEQYF
NA	TRBV5-1	TRBJ2-7	CASSPMARTSSYEQYF
NA	TRBV10-1	TRBJ1-1	CASSPDMTTTEAFF
TRBD1	TRBV5-6	TRBJ2-1	CASSFRGTGADEQFF
NA	TRBV5-4	TRBJ2-5	CASSLVIQETQYF
NA	TRBV2	TRBJ1-2	CASSETRDDYGYTF
TRBD1	TRBV9	TRBJ1-4	CASSARRDRAEDEKLFF
NA	TRBV5-4	TRBJ2-7	CASSPGAYYEQYF
TRBD1	TRBV12-5	TRBJ2-5	CASGTGTGGTSSKETQYF
NA	TRBV4-1	TRBJ2-5	CASSQEGHGQETQYF
NA	TRBV5-6	TRBJ2-1	CASSLRHNEQFF
TRBD2	TRBV5-6	TRBJ2-1	CASSLGLGNEQFF
NA	TRBV7-9	TRBJ1-5	CASSSGAGFGLDQPQHF
NA	TRBV27	TRBJ2-1	CASSLRPWDEQFF
NA	TRBV13	TRBJ1-3	CASSLEGSSGNTIYF
NA	TRBV13	TRBJ2-2	CASSFYGVNTGELFF
NA	TRBV5-1	TRBJ2-2	CASSPRLDKNTGELFF
NA	TRBV18	TRBJ2-7	CASSPAGSQALYEQYF
NA	TRBV5-6	TRBJ1-5	CASSRNPRNQPQHF
NA	TRBV6-6	TRBJ1-3	CASKQGRPNTIYF
NA	TRBV27	TRBJ2-7	CASSLSEGSAYEQYF
NA	TRBV5-8	TRBJ2-1	CASSLGRGRNNEQFF
NA	TRBV10-3	TRBJ2-2	CAISDPRTDTGELFF
NA	TRBV5-1	TRBJ2-7	CASSLAGESYEQYF
TRBD1	TRBV4-1	TRBJ2-7	CASSYQGAPYEQYF
NA	TRBV9	TRBJ2-6	CASSDGGGHSGANVLTF
NA	TRBV27	TRBJ1-6	CASSFYNSPLHF
NA	TRBV27	TRBJ1-6	CASSSIPLGYNSPLHF
NA	TRBV12-5	TRBJ2-2	CASVLGLETGELFF
NA	TRBV6-5	TRBJ1-2	CASVSVSGYTF
TRBD1	TRBV5-6	TRBJ1-2	CASSEGQGAWVYGYTF
TRBD1	TRBV29-1	TRBJ2-7	CSAYHTGGPSYEQYF
TRBD2	TRBV11-2	TRBJ2-1	CASSLLLAGAYNEQFF
NA	TRBV5-4	TRBJ2-1	CASNLWAGNEQFF